This TCR beta chain was obtained from a study of tumor-infiltrating lymphocytes in primary liver carcinoma. The overall study: Sample yields of productive TCRbeta reads, ranging from roughly 3.5 to 7.13 million, were similar across tissue types.

cDNA specific to TCR beta was made from about 550 ng of total RNA, with a constant-region primer employed for priming. Three rounds of nested multiplex PCR with slightly modified ARM-PCR produced TCR beta libraries. The first two PCR rounds used TRBV1-TRBV30 primers with a Cbeta primer, roughly 10 cycles each. TCRdb processed the multiplex PCR reads anew with MiXCR; each CDR3 protein has one entry. Of approximately 190,000 distinct CDR3 sequences in the sample, around four fifths were seen once. Of note for this clonotype: Its antigen is unidentified. A read error may account for a junction end that differs from germline.

Total RNA and DNA came together from roughly 20-30 mg of bulk tissue without cell sorting. Five separate regions were sampled from each tumor. Each of the tumor samples contained in excess of 80% viable tumor cells. General study findings and limits: The difference in top-250-clone fraction between tumors and blood was significant, favoring tumors (p = 0.039).

The germline gives CDR1 SGHVS, CDR2 FQNEAQ. The CDR3 is made up of 16 amino acids. The sequence came from a man aged 35 to 55 with primary liver carcinoma and hepatitis B virus infection. The sample taken for sequencing was tumor tissue from primary liver carcinoma. The J gene is TRBJ1-5, the V gene TRBV7-8, with D possibly being TRBD1 (5 bases). CDR3 amino acids: CASSLVDRTINQLQHF. Written as DNA, the CDR3 is TGTGCCAGCAGCTTAGTAGACAGAACGATCAATCAGCTCCAGCATTTT. Full variable domain (rest looked up from reference TRBV7-8 and TRBJ1-5): GAGVSQSPRYKVAKRGQDVALRCDPISGHVSLFWYQQALGQGPEFLTYFQNEAQLDKSGLPSDRFFAERPEGSVSTLKIQRTQQEDSAVYLCASSLVDRTINQLQHFGDGTRLSIL.